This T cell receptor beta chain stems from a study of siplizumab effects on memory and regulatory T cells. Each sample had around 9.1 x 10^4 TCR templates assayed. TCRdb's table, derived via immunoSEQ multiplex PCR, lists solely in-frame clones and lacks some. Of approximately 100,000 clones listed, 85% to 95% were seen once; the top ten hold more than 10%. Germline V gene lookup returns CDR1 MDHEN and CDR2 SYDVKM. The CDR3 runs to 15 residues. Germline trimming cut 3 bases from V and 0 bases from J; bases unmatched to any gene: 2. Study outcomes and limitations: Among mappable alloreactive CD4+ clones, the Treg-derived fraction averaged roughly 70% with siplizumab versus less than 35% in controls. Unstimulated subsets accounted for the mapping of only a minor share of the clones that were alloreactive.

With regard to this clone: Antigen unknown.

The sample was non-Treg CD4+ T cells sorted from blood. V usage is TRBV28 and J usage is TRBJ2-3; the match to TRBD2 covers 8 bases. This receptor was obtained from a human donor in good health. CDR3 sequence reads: CASSFSGTSTDTQYF. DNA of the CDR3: TGTGCCAGCAGTTTTAGCGGGACTAGCACAGATACGCAGTATTTT. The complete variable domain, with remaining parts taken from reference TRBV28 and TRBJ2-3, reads DVKVTQSSRYLVKRTGEKVFLECVQDMDHENMFWYRQDPGLGLRLIYFSYDVKMKEKGDIPEGYSVSREKKERFSLILESASTNQTSMYLCASSFSGTSTDTQYFGPGTRLTVL.